The following is a TCR beta chain sequence with its context. This clonotype has ten or more counts. It lacks a known antigen. Per-base quality was not reported, and no clone a single base away is much larger than it. The data were obtained in a study of breast tumors, draining lymph nodes, adjacent tissues (TCRdb year 2016). Turning to the overall study: In breast cancer patients, the study compared the TCR beta repertoires of tumor, adjacent nontumor tissue and axillary lymph nodes. In human breast cancer, the study set out to assess how tumor, surrounding tissue and draining lymph node repertoires relate to one another and whether T cells might be exchanged between them. Summary of the overall study and its limitations: The conclusion that tumor T cells originate in lymph nodes was presented as consistent with a hypothesis rather than as directly demonstrated. Tumors showed preferential V and J gene usage, and their T-cell repertoire diversity fell below that of lymph nodes yet above that of nontumor tissue. The data were judged consistent with most tumor T cells deriving from the lymph node and then expanding within tumor tissue. Tumor and nontumor tissue repertoires were found to be significantly more similar in luminal-like than in basal-like breast cancer.

The axillary draining lymph nodes of breast cancer patients were the source of the lymph node samples. The germline V gene yields MNHEY for CDR1 and SVGAGI for CDR2. V loses 5 bases, J loses 7 bases, and the germline ends lie 12 bases apart. From the cysteine up to the phenylalanine, the CDR3 has a length of 12 residues. The read is trimmed to its CDR3 DNA, 36 bases read in frame from base 1. For sequencing, an Illumina HiSeq 2000 was employed. TCR beta chain libraries were generated through multiplex PCR amplification. High-throughput sequencing was used to analyze the amplified TCR beta chain products. TCRdb redid the processing of the public reads, applying fastp at Q25 and MiXCR, and retained in-frame beta chains. For every CDR3 protein sequence, its rows merge into one entry that carries the most common genes and DNA. The sample data list fewer than 200,000 distinct CDR3 sequences, and 25% to 40% of these were observed just once. The ten largest clones take up roughly 4.3% of the sample.

This sequence originates from a female donor with breast cancer. Some clones in this sample may be carry-over from other donors' samples. The V and J segments used are TRBV6-5 and TRBJ2-7, with no confidently assigned D gene. Material for sequencing was axillary lymph node tissue. The base sequence is TGTGCCAGCAGTACGACGAGGTGGGAGCAGTACTTC. This gives the protein CASSTTRWEQYF.